This is a list of T cell receptor beta chains from one sample in a study of OX40 agonist ivuxolimab in advanced cancers. Only in-frame clones appear in the TCRdb table, and some are missing; sequencing was by immunoSEQ multiplex PCR. The sample includes 30,000 or so clones, around 80% seen only once; the top ten take more than 12%. Sequencing used CD4+ or CD8+ T cells sorted from blood, obtained in a trial of the OX40 agonist ivuxolimab. Receptors originate from an adult with an advanced solid tumor such as melanoma, head and neck, liver or kidney cancer. Both conserved end residues are part of each CDR3. D genes are given only for firm matches. A clone size is listed for some rows: how often the clone was seen (once, few, many), or a class if it is expanded.

abundance	j_gene	d_gene	v_gene	CDR3nt	CDR3aa
few	TRBJ1-2	TRBD1	TRBV6-6	TGTGCCAGCAGTTACGCGCAGGGGGCAAACTATGGCTACACCTTC	CASSYAQGANYGYTF
-	TRBJ2-6	-	TRBV28	TGTGCCAGCGCTCGAAGAACCGGGGCCAACGTCCTGACTTTC	CASARRTGANVLTF
-	TRBJ1-6	-	TRBV27	TGTGCCAGCAGCCCCCGGAGCTCCTATAATTCACCCCTCCACTTT	CASSPRSSYNSPLHF
-	TRBJ2-7	-	TRBV18	TGTGCCAGCTCACCTCCTTCGACGGGGACCTACGAGCAGTACTTC	CASSPPSTGTYEQYF
-	TRBJ2-2	-	TRBV5-6	TGTGCCAGCAGCTTGCTAGGCAACGCCGGGGAGCTGTTTTTT	CASSLLGNAGELFF
-	TRBJ2-3	-	TRBV28	TGTGCCAGCAGCCAGGGGTGGGCAGATACGCAGTATTTT	CASSQGWADTQYF
few	TRBJ1-3	-	TRBV19	TGTGCCAGTAGTCAGCGGGAGTCGGCTGGAAACACCATATATTTT	CASSQRESAGNTIYF
-	TRBJ2-5	TRBD2	TRBV6-1	TGTGCCAGCAGTGAATGGGGGGGGAGTGGTAGCGGGAGGGGAGAGACCCAGTACTTC	CASSEWGGSGSGRGETQYF
few	TRBJ2-7	-	TRBV5-1	TGCGCCAGCAGCGGCAGGGACGAGCAGTACTTC	CASSGRDEQYF
-	TRBJ2-5	-	TRBV12-2	TGTGCAAGTCGCATAAAACCCAGGGCGGCCCAAGAGACCCAGTACTTC	CASRIKPRAAQETQYF
-	TRBJ2-7	TRBD2	TRBV18	TGTGCCAGCTCACCAGGAGGACTAGCGGGGGGATACGAGCAGTACTTC	CASSPGGLAGGYEQYF
-	TRBJ2-7	-	TRBV2	TGTGCCAGCAGTGAGTGGGGGGAGAGCTACGAGCAGTACTTC	CASSEWGESYEQYF
-	TRBJ2-6	-	TRBV28	TGTGCCAGCAGTTTTGAGGGGTCTGGGGCCAACGTCCTGACTTTC	CASSFEGSGANVLTF
-	TRBJ2-5	TRBD1	TRBV6-6	TGTGCCAGCAGTTCAGGCCGACAGGGGCGTCAAGAGACCCAGTACTTC	CASSSGRQGRQETQYF
-	TRBJ2-7	TRBD1	TRBV5-1	TGCGCCAGCAGGTTACCGGGACAGGGTTCGTCCTACGAGCAGTACTTC	CASRLPGQGSSYEQYF
-	TRBJ2-7	TRBD2	TRBV28	TGTGCCAGCAGTTTATCGCCCGGAAGCGGGGGGAGGTACGAGCAGTACTTC	CASSLSPGSGGRYEQYF
-	TRBJ1-1	-	TRBV9	TGTGCCAGCAGCGTAGGTCGCCAGCCGAACACTGAAGCTTTCTTT	CASSVGRQPNTEAFF